The 9 T cell receptor beta chains below all came from one sample that was sequenced in a study of identical twins. From the 5' RACE reads, TCRdb called clonotypes with MiXCR, one entry per CDR3 protein. This table holds more than 1.5 million distinct CDR3 sequences, about 31% found once. Sequenced: cord blood. These TCRs come from a newborn girl in good health.

The chain joins TRBV2 to TRBJ2-5, with 8 bases lining up with TRBD2. Per germline, CDR1 SNHLY and CDR2 FYNNEI. There are 14 residues in the CDR3. With V trimmed by 5 bases and J by 5 bases, 7 bases remained unmatched. CDR3 DNA: TGTGCCAGCAGTACGGGGGGGCCGGGGGAGACCCAGTACTTC. It specifies CASSTGGPGETQYF.

The chain carries TRBV15 and TRBJ1-5, with a weak D call TRBD1 (6 bases). The ends were cut back, 6 bases at V and 3 bases at J, with 15 bases in the middle. The CDR3 has 15 amino acids. The germline gives CDR1 LNHNV, CDR2 YYDKDF (reference sequence). CDR3 in amino acids: CATSSSTGSNQPQHF. The CDR3 DNA reads as TGTGCCACCAGTTCCAGTACAGGGTCCAATCAGCCCCAGCATTTT.

This clonotype turned up a few times. The chain uses TRBV7-2 and TRBJ1-5, with D maybe TRBD1 (5 bases). Germline CDR1 and CDR2: SGHTA and FQGNSA. Trimming removed 2 bases from V and 3 bases from J, with 11 bases in between. The CDR3 runs 15 residues. The CDR3 bases are TGTGCCAGCAGCTTAACGGGACGGCTCAATCAGCCCCAGCATTTT. As protein: CASSLTGRLNQPQHF.

V and J are TRBV7-2 and TRBJ2-3, with TRBD2 matching over 11 bases. V lost 5 bases to trimming and J lost 0 bases; unmatched junction nucleotides: 7. The CDR3 length is 17 residues. Germline CDR1 SGHTA, CDR2 FQGNSA. DNA of the CDR3: TGTGCCAGCAGCCTTAATAGCGGGAGGGCTAGCACAGATACGCAGTATTTT. Translating it yields CASSLNSGRASTDTQYF.

The rearrangement joins TRBV28 to TRBJ2-1; 7 bases are shared with TRBD2. The CDR3 has 17 residues. J was trimmed by 3 bases and V by 3 bases; bases with no gene match: 11. CDR1 is MDHEN and CDR2 is SYDVKM in the germline V gene. CDR3 protein: CASSFPHFTSDYNEQFF. The CDR3 coding sequence is TGTGCCAGCAGTTTCCCTCATTTTACTAGCGACTACAATGAGCAGTTCTTC.

This clonotype was seen a few times. J is TRBJ2-1 and V is TRBV29-1; TRBD2 aligns across 7 bases. The CDR3 extends over 15 amino acids. In germline, CDR1 is SQVTM, CDR2 ANQGSEA. The ends lost 4 bases at V and 2 bases at J; junction bases unmatched: 8. CDR3 residues: CSVAPERGAYNEQFF. CDR3 sequence (DNA): TGCAGCGTTGCGCCCGAGCGGGGAGCCTACAATGAGCAGTTCTTC.

J is TRBJ1-4 and V is TRBV9; no clear D. The germline V gene has CDR1 SGDLS and CDR2 YYNGEE. Between the trimmed V and J ends, which lost 0 bases and 5 bases, there was a span of 17 bases. The CDR3 sequence is 17 residues long. In DNA form, the CDR3 reads TGTGCCAGCAGCGTAGCCTCTCGAGGGCTGGGGAATGAAAAACTGTTTTTT. Amino acids: CASSVASRGLGNEKLFF.

The chain carries TRBV6-5 and TRBJ2-3; TRBD2 matches at 8 bases. V lost 4 bases, J lost 0 bases, and 6 bases stayed unmatched. The CDR3 sequence is 16 residues long. Germline values: CDR1 MNHEY, CDR2 SVGAGI. CDR3 DNA: TGTGCCAGCAGTTCCAGACTAGCGTCTAGCACAGATACGCAGTATTTT. Its protein product is CASSSRLASSTDTQYF.

This clonotype occurred a few times. The chain carries TRBV19 and TRBJ1-2; D is unclear. Per germline, CDR1 LNHDA and CDR2 SQIVND (reference sequence). CDR3 length equals 15 residues. V dropped 3 bases and J dropped 6 bases, with 17 bases sitting between them. For the CDR3, the DNA is TGTGCCAGTAGTATTGCTGTTGTGGACTGGAATGGCTACACCTTC. Translating gives CASSIAVVDWNGYTF.